These 25 T cell receptor beta chains were all obtained from the same sample, sequenced in a study of T cell clones after liver transplantation (dated by TCRdb to between 2018 and 2021). The library relied on the immunoSEQ multiplex PCR assay. Imported from immuneACCESS, the table was reduced by TCRdb to in-frame sequences with V and J called. These copies leave out some clones; in studies compared against another copy, an unresolved V gene accounts for under half, and the cause of the remainder is not known. The sample profile shows roughly 23,000 clones; under 95% of them were found once. The ten largest clones represent 25% of the sample. The source material was CD8+ T cells from blood, sampled 25 months after liver transplant. These receptors were taken from a human patient who received a liver transplant. Some T cells may derive from the graft donor when a transplant has been performed.

The V gene is TRBV6-5, the J gene TRBJ1-1; 7 nucleotides agree with TRBD1. The V gene end was trimmed by 8 bases and the J gene end by 3 bases; junction bases not matched to a gene: 9. Germline V CDR1 and CDR2: MNHEY, SVGAGI. The CDR3 runs 14 residues. In DNA form, the CDR3 reads TGTGCCAGCCATCAGGACAGGCGGGACACTGAAGCTTTCTTT. It encodes CASHQDRRDTEAFF.

V and J are TRBV11-2 and TRBJ2-7, with TRBD1 matching over 8 bases. The CDR3 is 18 residues long. The V and J ends lost 3 bases and 2 bases, in that order; junction bases with no gene match: 15. Germline V CDR1 and CDR2: SGHAT, FQNNGV. This CDR3 is CASSFGGRGPEYPYEQYF. The DNA for the CDR3 is TGTGCCAGCAGCTTCGGCGGCAGGGGGCCAGAATACCCCTACGAGCAGTACTTC. Full variable domain (missing parts from reference TRBV11-2 and TRBJ2-7): EAGVAQSPRYKIIEKRQSVAFWCNPISGHATLYWYQQILGQGPKLLIQFQNNGVVDDSQLPKDRFSAERLKGVDSTLKIQPAKLEDSAVYLCASSFGGRGPEYPYEQYFGPGTRLTVT.

The CDR3 here is CASSLPPGTEAFF. The CDR3 nucleotides are TGTGCCAGCAGCCTCCCACCTGGGACTGAAGCTTTCTTT. The chain is built from TRBV7-9 and TRBJ1-1; D unclear. Trimming took off 5 bases at V and 5 bases at J, with 12 bases between the two ends. The CDR3 contains 13 residues. CDR1 SEHNR and CDR2 FQNEAQ come from the germline V gene (reference sequence).

CDR3 nucleotide sequence: TGTGCCACCAGCAGAGAGGGCCAGGGGGCGCTTGGAAACACCATATATTTT. Its translation: CATSREGQGALGNTIYF. The J gene is TRBJ1-3, the V gene TRBV15, with TRBD1 matching over 8 bases. Per germline, CDR1 LNHNV and CDR2 YYDKDF (reference sequence). J gave up 3 bases and V 0 bases, and 7 bases lay outside the gene matches. The CDR3 runs 17 residues.

The gene calls are TRBV5-5 and TRBJ1-2; the D is unclear. Germline values: CDR1 SGHKS, CDR2 YYEKEE (reference sequence). There are 14 residues in the CDR3. Trimming removed 6 bases at V and 4 bases at J, with 16 bases between. The CDR3 reads CASIEGADRYGYTF. CDR3 nucleotides: TGTGCCAGCATCGAAGGAGCAGACCGCTATGGCTACACCTTC. Full variable domain (missing parts from reference TRBV5-5 and TRBJ1-2): DAGVTQSPTHLIKTRGQQVTLRCSPISGHKSVSWYQQVLGQGPQFIFQYYEKEERGRGNFPDRFSARQFPNYSSELNVNALLLGDSALYLCASIEGADRYGYTFGSGTRLTVV.

V usage is TRBV10-3 and J usage is TRBJ2-7, with 10 nucleotides matching TRBD2. V lost 0 bases, J lost 4 bases, and 9 bases stayed unmatched. This CDR3 is 17 amino acids long. Per the germline V gene, CDR1 is ENHRY and CDR2 is SYGVKD. CDR3 in amino acids: CAISESRGLAGVYEQYF. CDR3 bases: TGTGCCATCAGTGAGTCGAGGGGTCTAGCGGGAGTATACGAGCAGTACTTC.

The chain joins TRBV5-1 to TRBJ2-1; D gene uncertain. Germline CDR1 reads SGHRS; CDR2 reads YFSETQ. The CDR3 is 15 residues long. V lost 0 bases to trimming and J lost 0 bases, with 7 bases between them. CDR3 protein: CASSLEGTSYNEQFF. The CDR3 DNA is TGCGCCAGCAGCTTGGAGGGTACCTCCTACAATGAGCAGTTCTTC.

The chain recombines TRBV30 with TRBJ2-7, with a possible D match to TRBD1 (6 bases). The CDR3 consists of 13 residues. The germline V and J ends were trimmed by 5 bases and 5 bases, with 16 bases remaining between them. The germline CDR1 and CDR2 sequences are GTSNPN and SVGIG (reference sequence). The CDR3 bases are TGTGCCTGGGCCACAGGGAACCCCCACGAGCAGTACTTC. Protein: CAWATGNPHEQYF. Supplemented by reference TRBV30 and TRBJ2-7, the full variable domain reads SQTIHQWPATLVQPVGSPLSLECTVEGTSNPNLYWYRQAAGRGLQLLFYSVGIGQISSEVPQNLSASRPQDRQFILSSKKLLLSDSGFYLCAWATGNPHEQYFGPGTRLTVT.

CDR3 coding DNA: TGTGCCAGCAGCTTCATACAACCGGGCCAACCTGAAAAACTGTTTTTT. Translation: CASSFIQPGQPEKLFF. The chain joins TRBV13 to TRBJ1-4; D call uncertain. The V end was cut by 3 bases, the J end by 7 bases, with 18 bases between. Germline V gene data show CDR1 as PRHDT and CDR2 as FYEKMQ (reference sequence). CDR3 length: 16 amino acids.

The chain uses TRBV7-9 and TRBJ2-5, with 10 positions matching TRBD1. Germline CDR1 and CDR2: SEHNR and FQNEAQ (reference sequence). Trimming at V came to 4 bases and at J to 10 bases, leaving 18 bases not matched to a gene. This CDR3 contains 17 residues. CDR3 loop: CASSSLEDRGRLRSQYF. CDR3 in DNA: TGTGCCAGCAGCTCCCTTGAAGACAGGGGGCGCTTGAGGAGCCAGTACTTC.

The chain combines TRBV2 with TRBJ1-1, with a weak D call TRBD1 (5 bases). With 10 bases removed from V and 4 bases from J, the gap between germline ends came to 13 bases. Germline V gives CDR1 SNHLY, CDR2 FYNNEI. This CDR3 region has 12 residues. The CDR3 reads CATLREATEAFF. CDR3 nucleotides: TGTGCCACCCTCAGGGAGGCCACTGAAGCTTTCTTT.

The chain recombines TRBV2 with TRBJ1-5; TRBD1 aligns across 8 bases. This CDR3 spans 14 amino acids. Germline V CDR1 and CDR2: SNHLY, FYNNEI. V lost 6 bases to trimming and J lost 6 bases; unmatched junction nucleotides: 7. Here the CDR3 reads CASSAQGGIQPQHF. DNA for the CDR3: TGTGCCAGCAGCGCACAGGGGGGAATTCAGCCCCAGCATTTT.

The chain joins TRBV5-4 to TRBJ2-7; the match to TRBD1 covers 12 bases. V was pared by 5 bases and J by 6 bases, with 6 bases of the junction left unmatched. In germline, CDR1 is SGHNT, CDR2 YYREEE (reference sequence). This CDR3 contains 14 residues. CDR3 protein: CASSPRDRGPEQYF. As DNA, the CDR3 is TGTGCCAGCAGTCCCCGGGACAGGGGGCCCGAGCAGTACTTC.

V and J are TRBV7-6 and TRBJ2-3; D not resolved. Looked up from germline, CDR1 is SGHVS and CDR2 is FNYEAQ. The CDR3 covers 14 residues. V was shortened by 8 bases and J by 3 bases, with 15 bases between the two germline ends. The chain's CDR3 is CASSTRGATDTQYF. CDR3 DNA: TGTGCCAGCTCAACCCGCGGTGCAACAGATACGCAGTATTTT.

The chain links TRBV5-1 to TRBJ2-7; the D is unclear. Trimming shortened V by 1 base and J by 0 bases, and 14 bases separated the two germline ends. Germline assignment: CDR1 SGHRS and CDR2 YFSETQ. The CDR3 runs to 16 residues. The DNA for the CDR3 is TGCGCCAGCAGCTTGCGAGGCAGCCCTTCCTCCTACGAGCAGTACTTC. Protein sequence: CASSLRGSPSSYEQYF.

The V gene is TRBV5-6, the J gene TRBJ1-1; no definite D call. Germline CDR1 is SGHDT and CDR2 is YYEEEE. This CDR3 is 13 amino acids long. V was shortened by 4 bases and J by 4 bases, with 11 bases between the two germline ends. CDR3 amino acids: CASSPVGFTEAFF. The DNA for the CDR3 is TGTGCCAGCAGCCCTGTAGGGTTCACTGAAGCTTTCTTT.

This clone has only a few counts. V and J are TRBV4-2 and TRBJ1-4, with D hard to call. The CDR3 covers 12 residues. Trimming took 0 bases from V and 11 from J, leaving 7 bases between them. Germline CDR1 and CDR2: LGHNA and YNFKEQ. In DNA, the CDR3 is TGTGCCAGCAGCCAAGATGGGGTGAAACTGTTTTTT. This sequence encodes CASSQDGVKLFF.

The V gene is TRBV7-6, the J gene TRBJ1-3; D is unclear. Trimming stripped 5 bases from V and 6 bases from J, with 17 bases between. From germline, CDR1 is SGHVS and CDR2 FNYEAQ. There are 15 residues in the CDR3. The CDR3 DNA reads TGTGCCAGCAGCCGAGGAGTGGCTTCGGCAAACACCATATATTTT. This codes for CASSRGVASANTIYF.

CDR3: CASSLSVASYEQYF. CDR3 sequence (DNA): TGTGCCAGCAGCTTGAGCGTGGCCTCCTACGAGCAGTACTTC. The V and J genes are TRBV13 and TRBJ2-7; no clear D. Germline CDR1 is PRHDT and CDR2 is FYEKMQ (reference sequence). The CDR3 runs to 14 residues. V was cut by 3 bases and J by 0 bases, with 9 bases left in between.

CDR3 loop: CASSLVGRLPNTEAFF. CDR3 bases: TGTGCCAGCAGCTTAGTGGGCAGACTACCAAACACTGAAGCTTTCTTT. The V and J genes are TRBV11-3 and TRBJ1-1; D remains ambiguous. Trimming took off 1 base at V and 2 bases at J, with 14 bases between the two ends. Germline-derived CDR1 and CDR2 are SGHNT and YENEEA. The CDR3 has 16 amino acids.

CDR3 DNA sequence: TGCGCCAGCAGCCAAGATGCGTTCGAGACTAATGAAAAACTGTTTTTT. It yields the protein CASSQDAFETNEKLFF. The chain has TRBV4-3 and TRBJ1-4; D is unclear. This CDR3 has 16 residues. Trimming stripped 0 bases from V and 2 bases from J, with 10 bases between. Germline V gives CDR1 LGHNA, CDR2 YSLEER.

The rearrangement links TRBV28 to TRBJ2-7, with 8 bases identical to TRBD2. The CDR3 has 16 amino acids. V gave up 1 base and J gave up 3 bases; unmatched junction bases: 8. CDR1 and CDR2 from the germline V gene are MDHEN and SYDVKM. The CDR3 DNA sequence: TGTGCCAGCAGTTTATTCGTCGGACTAGCCGTCTACGAGCAGTACTTC. It specifies CASSLFVGLAVYEQYF.

The V and J genes are TRBV9 and TRBJ2-7; D assignment may be TRBD1 or TRBD2 (5 bases each). Trimming left V 0 bases short and J 0 bases short, with 7 bases between. The length of the CDR3 is 14 residues. Per the germline V gene, CDR1 is SGDLS and CDR2 is YYNGEE. The CDR3 DNA follows: TGTGCCAGCAGCGTAGATGGGGGCTCCTACGAGCAGTACTTC. It yields the protein CASSVDGGSYEQYF.

The CDR3 sequence is CASSSTVKPALYGYTF. CDR3 nucleotides: TGTGCCAGCAGTTCTACGGTAAAACCCGCCCTCTATGGCTACACCTTC. This chain connects TRBV11-2 to TRBJ1-2; D is unclear. This CDR3 spans 16 amino acids. Trimming stripped 6 bases from V and 4 bases from J, with 21 bases between. CDR1 and CDR2 from the germline V gene are SGHAT and FQNNGV.

This clone was seen more than once but under ten times. This chain connects TRBV28 to TRBJ1-2; possible D gene TRBD1, 5 bases. Germline V gene lookup returns CDR1 MDHEN and CDR2 SYDVKM. Trimming shortened V by 4 bases and J by 8 bases, and 17 bases separated the two germline ends. This CDR3 region has 14 residues. This CDR3 reads CASSWDRDATGYTF. CDR3 DNA sequence: TGTGCCAGCAGTTGGGACCGGGACGCCACGGGCTACACCTTC.